This T cell receptor beta chain was profiled in a study of T cell repertoires in cytomegalovirus infection. Whole-study context: Epitope selection comprised recently identified HLA-C-restricted CMV epitopes and well-studied HLA-B-restricted CMV epitopes. Matching HLA type, along with CMV infection, was indicated by public TCR beta signatures. Study-level results: CMV carriers with the relevant HLA were identified by cumulative public TCR beta family frequency. Predominance within the ex vivo response was attributable to HLA-C-restricted CMV-specific TCR beta clonotypes.

The CDR3 extends over 14 amino acids. Trimming shortened V by 4 bases and J by 5 bases, and 11 bases separated the two germline ends. Germline V gives CDR1 ENHRY, CDR2 SYGVKD. As concerns this clonotype: Antigen: not known.

Via MiXCR, TCRdb re-called the reads, giving one row per CDR3 protein. Counted here are 600,000 to 700,000 distinct CDR3 sequences, around a third occurring once; the ten biggest clones make up 18%. This sequence was found in a human donor in good health (CMV status not recorded). Some clones in this sample may be carry-over from other donors' samples. The chain joins TRBV10-3 to TRBJ2-2; D possibly corresponds to TRBD2 (6 bases). The sequencing here drew on cultured PBMCs, taken from culture after CMV antigen stimulation. The CDR3 bases are TGTGCCATCAGTGGGGGCGGGGAGACCGGGGAGCTGTTTTTT. It encodes CAISGGGETGELFF.